This TCR beta chain was identified during a study of blood T cell repertoires in COVID-19. Under the authors' procedure: Amplification of reference gene primers provided the estimated nucleated cell counts. The data were produced by immunoSEQ multiplex PCR, yet TCRdb's version contains in-frame clones alone and is incomplete. From that table come the V and J calls and clone size; the DNA was used to work out D and trimming. Altogether under 250,000 clones are present, 70% to 90% being singletons, with the ten largest covering roughly 10%. Cohort assignment relied on participant-reported clinical history. Recovered status applied to Cohort 3 donors who had two consecutive negative PCRs. It also applied to those with clearance or with symptom resolution. Germline lookup yields CDR1 MNHEY and CDR2 SVGAGI. J was trimmed by 10 bases and V by 2 bases; bases with no gene match: 11. The CDR3 has 16 residues.

The chain uses TRBV6-5 and TRBJ2-1; TRBD2 matches 10 bases. The sequence was collected from a man under 40 who had recovered from COVID-19. The sequencing input was PBMCs or T cells enriched from blood (not recorded which). The CDR3 here is CASSYGTGTSADEQFF. CDR3 nucleotides: TGTGCCAGCAGTTACGGGACCGGGACTAGCGCTGACGAGCAGTTCTTC.